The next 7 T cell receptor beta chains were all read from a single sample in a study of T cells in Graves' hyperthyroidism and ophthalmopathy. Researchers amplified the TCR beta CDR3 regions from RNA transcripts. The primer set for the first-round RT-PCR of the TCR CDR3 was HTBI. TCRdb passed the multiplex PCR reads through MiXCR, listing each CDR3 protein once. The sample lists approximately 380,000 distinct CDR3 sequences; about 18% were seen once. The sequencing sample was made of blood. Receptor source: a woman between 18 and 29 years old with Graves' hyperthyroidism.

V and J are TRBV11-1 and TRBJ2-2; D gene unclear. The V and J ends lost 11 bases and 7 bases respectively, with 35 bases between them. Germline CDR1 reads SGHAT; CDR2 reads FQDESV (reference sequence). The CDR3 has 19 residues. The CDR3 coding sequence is TGTGCCGCTCCGAGATTAAAGGAAGGAAGGACGCTGGTCGGCGGGGAGCTGTTTTTT. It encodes CAAPRLKEGRTLVGGELFF.

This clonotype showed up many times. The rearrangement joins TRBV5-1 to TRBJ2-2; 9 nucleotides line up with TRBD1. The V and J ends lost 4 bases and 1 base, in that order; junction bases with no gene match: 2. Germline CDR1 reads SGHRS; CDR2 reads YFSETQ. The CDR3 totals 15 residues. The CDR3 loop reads CASSGGQGNTGELFF. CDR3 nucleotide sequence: TGCGCCAGCAGCGGGGGACAGGGGAACACCGGGGAGCTGTTTTTT.

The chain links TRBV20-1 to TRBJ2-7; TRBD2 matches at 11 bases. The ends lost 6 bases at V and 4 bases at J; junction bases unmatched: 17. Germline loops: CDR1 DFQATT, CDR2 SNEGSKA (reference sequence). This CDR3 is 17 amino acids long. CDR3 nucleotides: TGCAGTGCCAATGCAGCCGCGACTAGCGGGGATTTTTACGAGCAGTACTTC. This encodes CSANAAATSGDFYEQYF.

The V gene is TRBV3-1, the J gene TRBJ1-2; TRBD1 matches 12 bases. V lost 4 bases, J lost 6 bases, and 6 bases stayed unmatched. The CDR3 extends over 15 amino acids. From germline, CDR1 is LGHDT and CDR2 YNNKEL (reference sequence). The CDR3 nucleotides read TGTGCCAGCAGCCGGAGGGGACAGGGGGCCAATGGCTACACCTTC. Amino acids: CASSRRGQGANGYTF.

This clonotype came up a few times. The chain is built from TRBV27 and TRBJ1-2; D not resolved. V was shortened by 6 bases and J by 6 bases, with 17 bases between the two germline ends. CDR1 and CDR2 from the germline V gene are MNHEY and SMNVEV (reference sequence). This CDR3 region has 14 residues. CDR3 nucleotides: TGTGCCAGCAGCCGAACGCTGGCGGGGAATGGCTACACCTTC. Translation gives CASSRTLAGNGYTF.

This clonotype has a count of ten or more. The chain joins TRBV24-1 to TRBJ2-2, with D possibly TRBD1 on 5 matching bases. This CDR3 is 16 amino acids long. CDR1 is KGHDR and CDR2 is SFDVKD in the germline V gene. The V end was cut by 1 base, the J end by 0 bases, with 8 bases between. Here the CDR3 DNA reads TGTGCCACCAGTGATTTAGACAGTACGAACACCGGGGAGCTGTTTTTT. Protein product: CATSDLDSTNTGELFF.

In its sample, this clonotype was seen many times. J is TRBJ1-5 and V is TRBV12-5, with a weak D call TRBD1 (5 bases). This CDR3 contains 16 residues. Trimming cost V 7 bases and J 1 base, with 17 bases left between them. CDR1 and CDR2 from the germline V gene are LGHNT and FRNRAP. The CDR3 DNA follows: TGTGCTAGTGACCCCCCATGTGGGGACAGCAATCAGCCCCAGCATTTT. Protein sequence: CASDPPCGDSNQPQHF.